This TCR beta chain was observed in a study of shared clonotypes between healthy human individuals. Study summary: CD4 naive and CD4 memory each took three plates per donor, while CD8 naive took two and CD8 memory one.

This clone has a single count. Trimming took 0 bases from V and 6 from J, leaving 15 bases between them. CDR1 is SGHDN and CDR2 is FVKESK in the germline V gene. This CDR3 has 16 amino acids. The protocol was immunoSEQ multiplex PCR, while the TCRdb copy is restricted to in-frame clones and leaves out a portion. Of some 2.4 million clones in the sample, 80% to 95% were seen once. The clonotype was recovered from a man aged 18 to 29 in good health. Some clones in this sample may be carry-over from other donors' samples. The J gene is TRBJ2-1, the V gene TRBV14; D is unresolved. Sequenced input: naive CD4+ T cells from PBMCs. Subset noted: CD45RA+ positively selected. The CDR3 region is CASSQDMYSRPNEQFF. CDR3 bases: TGTGCCAGCAGCCAAGATATGTATTCGAGACCCAATGAGCAGTTCTTC. The whole variable domain, filled in from reference TRBV14 and TRBJ2-1, reads EAGVTQFPSHSVIEKGQTVTLRCDPISGHDNLYWYRRVMGKEIKFLLHFVKESKQDESGMPNNRFLAERTGGTYSTLKVQPAELEDSGVYFCASSQDMYSRPNEQFFGPGTRLTVL.